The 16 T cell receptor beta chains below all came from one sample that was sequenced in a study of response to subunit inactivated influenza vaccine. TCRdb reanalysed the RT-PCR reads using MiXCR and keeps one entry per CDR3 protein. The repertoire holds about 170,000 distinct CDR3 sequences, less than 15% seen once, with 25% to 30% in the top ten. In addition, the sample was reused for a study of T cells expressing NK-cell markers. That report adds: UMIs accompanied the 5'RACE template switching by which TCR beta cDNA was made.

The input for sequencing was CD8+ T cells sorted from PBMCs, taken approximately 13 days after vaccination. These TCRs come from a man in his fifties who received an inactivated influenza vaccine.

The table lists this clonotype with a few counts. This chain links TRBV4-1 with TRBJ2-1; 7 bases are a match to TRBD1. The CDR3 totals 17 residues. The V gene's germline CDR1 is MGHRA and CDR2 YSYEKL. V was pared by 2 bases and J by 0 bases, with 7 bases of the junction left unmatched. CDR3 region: CASSQIPGQSSYNEQFF. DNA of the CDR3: TGCGCCAGCAGCCAAATTCCGGGACAGTCCTCCTACAATGAGCAGTTCTTC.

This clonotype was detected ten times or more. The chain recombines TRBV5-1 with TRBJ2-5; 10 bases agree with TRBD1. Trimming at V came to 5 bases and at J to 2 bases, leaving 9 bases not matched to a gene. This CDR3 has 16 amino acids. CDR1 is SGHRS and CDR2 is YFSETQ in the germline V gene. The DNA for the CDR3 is TGCGCCAGCAGTAGGGACAGGGGCCTCCTTCAAGAGACCCAGTACTTC. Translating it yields CASSRDRGLLQETQYF. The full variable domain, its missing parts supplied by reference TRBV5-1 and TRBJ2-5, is KAGVTQTPRYLIKTRGQQVTLSCSPISGHRSVSWYQQTPGQGLQFLFEYFSETQRNKGNFPGRFSGRQFSNSRSEMNVSTLELGDSALYLCASSRDRGLLQETQYFGPGTRLLVL.

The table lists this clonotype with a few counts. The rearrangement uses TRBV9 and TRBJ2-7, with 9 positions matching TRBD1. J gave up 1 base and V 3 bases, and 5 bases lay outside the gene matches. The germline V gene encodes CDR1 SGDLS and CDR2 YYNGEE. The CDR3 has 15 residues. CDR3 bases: TGTGCCAGCAGCGCCTCCGGGACAGGGTCCTACGAGCAGTACTTC. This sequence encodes CASSASGTGSYEQYF.

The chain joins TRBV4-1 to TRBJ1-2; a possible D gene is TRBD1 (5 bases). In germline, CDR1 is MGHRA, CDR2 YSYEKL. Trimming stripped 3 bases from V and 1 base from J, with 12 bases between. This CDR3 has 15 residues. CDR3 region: CASSHVSGVNYGYTF. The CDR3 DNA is TGCGCCAGCAGCCATGTATCGGGGGTTAACTATGGCTACACCTTC.

CDR3 nucleotides: TGTGCCAGCAGTGAAGTTGTCCTTCCCTCCTACGAGCAGTACTTC. Its protein is CASSEVVLPSYEQYF. The rearrangement links TRBV6-1 to TRBJ2-7, with unresolved D. CDR1 is MNHNS, CDR2 SASEGT, per germline. V lost 1 base and J 0 bases, leaving 10 bases between the germline ends. There are 15 residues in the CDR3.

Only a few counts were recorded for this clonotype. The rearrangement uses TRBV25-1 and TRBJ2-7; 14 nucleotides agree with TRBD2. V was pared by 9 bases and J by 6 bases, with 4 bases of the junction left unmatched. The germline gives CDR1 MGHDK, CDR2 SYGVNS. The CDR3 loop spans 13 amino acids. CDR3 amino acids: CASGTSGSPEQYF. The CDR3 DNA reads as TGTGCCAGTGGGACTAGCGGGAGTCCCGAGCAGTACTTC.

The CDR3: CSARDWEASYNEQFF. The CDR3 bases are TGCAGTGCTAGAGATTGGGAGGCCTCCTACAATGAGCAGTTCTTC. The chain uses TRBV20-1 and TRBJ2-1; TRBD2 might be the D (6 bases). Per the germline V gene, CDR1 is DFQATT and CDR2 is SNEGSKA (reference sequence). The CDR3 runs to 15 residues. V gave up 0 bases and J gave up 0 bases, with 9 bases separating them.

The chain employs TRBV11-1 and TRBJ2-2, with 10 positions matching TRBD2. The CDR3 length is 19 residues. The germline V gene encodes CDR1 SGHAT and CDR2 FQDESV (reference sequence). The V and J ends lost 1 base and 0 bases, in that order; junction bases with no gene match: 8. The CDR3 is CASSLEVLAGATNTGELFF. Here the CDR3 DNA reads TGTGCCAGCAGCTTAGAGGTGCTAGCGGGAGCGACGAACACCGGGGAGCTGTTTTTT.

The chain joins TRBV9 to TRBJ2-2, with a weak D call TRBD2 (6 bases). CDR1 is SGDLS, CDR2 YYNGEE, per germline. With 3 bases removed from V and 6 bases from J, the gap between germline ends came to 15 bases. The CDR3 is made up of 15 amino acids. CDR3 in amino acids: CASSAFGGAAGELFF. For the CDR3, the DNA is TGTGCCAGCAGCGCCTTCGGAGGGGCAGCCGGGGAGCTGTTTTTT.

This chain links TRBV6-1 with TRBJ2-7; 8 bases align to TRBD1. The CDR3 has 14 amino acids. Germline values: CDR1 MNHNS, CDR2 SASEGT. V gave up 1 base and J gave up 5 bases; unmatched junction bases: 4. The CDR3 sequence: CASSEGRGHDEQYF. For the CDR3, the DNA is TGTGCCAGCAGTGAAGGCAGGGGGCATGACGAGCAGTACTTC.

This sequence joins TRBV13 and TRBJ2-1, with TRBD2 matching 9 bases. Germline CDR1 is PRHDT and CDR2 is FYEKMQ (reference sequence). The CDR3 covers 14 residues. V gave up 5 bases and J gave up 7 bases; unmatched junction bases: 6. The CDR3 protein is CASSISGSMNEQFF. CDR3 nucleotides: TGTGCCAGCAGCATTAGCGGGAGTATGAATGAGCAGTTCTTC.

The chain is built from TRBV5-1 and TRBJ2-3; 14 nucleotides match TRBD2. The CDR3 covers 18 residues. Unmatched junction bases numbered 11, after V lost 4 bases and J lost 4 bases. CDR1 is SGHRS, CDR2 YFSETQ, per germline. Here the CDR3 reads CASSAGGLAGAGADTQYF. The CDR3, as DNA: TGCGCCAGCAGCGCCGGGGGACTAGCGGGGGCGGGGGCAGATACGCAGTATTTT.

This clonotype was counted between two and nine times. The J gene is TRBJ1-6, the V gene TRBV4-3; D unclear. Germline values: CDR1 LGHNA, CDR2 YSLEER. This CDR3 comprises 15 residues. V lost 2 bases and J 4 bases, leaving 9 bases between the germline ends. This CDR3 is CASSQSAEYNSPLHF. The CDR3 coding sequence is TGCGCCAGCAGCCAATCGGCAGAATATAATTCACCCCTCCACTTT.

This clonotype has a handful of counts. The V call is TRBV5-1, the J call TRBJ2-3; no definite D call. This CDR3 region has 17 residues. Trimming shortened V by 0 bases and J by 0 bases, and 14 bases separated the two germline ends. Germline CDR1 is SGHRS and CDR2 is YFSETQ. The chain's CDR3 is CASSLVFSGGSTDTQYF. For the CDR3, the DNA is TGCGCCAGCAGCTTGGTATTCTCTGGTGGAAGCACAGATACGCAGTATTTT.

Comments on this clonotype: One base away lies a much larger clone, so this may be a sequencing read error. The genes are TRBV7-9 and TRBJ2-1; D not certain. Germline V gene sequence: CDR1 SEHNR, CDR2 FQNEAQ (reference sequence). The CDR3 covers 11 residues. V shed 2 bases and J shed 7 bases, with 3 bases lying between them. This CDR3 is CASSLWNEQFF. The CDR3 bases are TGTGCCAGCAGCTTATGGAATGAGCAGTTCTTC.

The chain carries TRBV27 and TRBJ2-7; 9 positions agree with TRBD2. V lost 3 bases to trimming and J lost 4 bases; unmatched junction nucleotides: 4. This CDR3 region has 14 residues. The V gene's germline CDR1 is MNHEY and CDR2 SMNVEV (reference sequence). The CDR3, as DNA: TGTGCCAGCAGTTTTATAGCGGGAGTATACGAGCAGTACTTC. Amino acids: CASSFIAGVYEQYF.